What follows is one T cell receptor (beta chain) and its context. Researchers ran the PCR with 60 Vbeta and 13 Jbeta primers. This table comes from immunoSEQ multiplex PCR, and its TCRdb copy is limited to in-frame clones, with some not included. The sample records 150,000 to 200,000 clones, 60% to 85% being singletons. This sample was taken from a study of cytomegalovirus exposure and HLA in healthy donors. V was trimmed by 4 bases and J by 0 bases, leaving 8 bases between them. CDR1 SGHDT and CDR2 YYEEEE come from the germline V gene. The CDR3 runs to 13 residues. This TCR derives from a woman aged 40-49 years in good health and CMV-seronegative. Sequencing was done on a sample of PBMCs. The V call is TRBV5-6, the J call TRBJ2-7, with unresolved D. CDR3 DNA sequence: TGTGCCAGCAGCGCGGCGAGCTCCTACGAGCAGTACTTC. Translation gives CASSAASSYEQYF.